Included here is one TCR beta chain sequence, with context. This clonotype was recorded many times. Its target antigen remains unknown. Per-nucleotide qualities are absent, and no much larger clonotype sits a single base away. The source of the sample is a study of T-cell reconstitution after alpha-beta-depleted transplantation in children (dated by TCRdb to 2016 to 2017). For the study in its entirety: Using TCR repertoire profiling, the study followed T-cell immune reconstitution in a quantitative way in children after TCRalphabeta/CD19-depleted allogeneic hematopoietic cell transplantation.

Library method: PCR. TCRdb records Illumina HiSeq 2500 as the sequencer. Molecular barcoding was employed in the preparation of TCR libraries, with unique molecular identifiers being used to normalize TCRbeta repertoire quantification. TCRdb trimmed public reads at Q25 via fastp, called clones via MiXCR and kept in-frame beta chains. One record per CDR3 amino acid sequence lists the most common genes and DNA. The sample table contains around 200,000 distinct CDR3 sequences; only one count was recorded for about 6.3% of them. The biggest ten clones account for 3% of the sample. The germline V gene encodes CDR1 DFQATT and CDR2 SNEGSKA (reference sequence). Taken from cysteine to phenylalanine, the CDR3 has 14 residues. CDR3 DNA only is kept here, 42 bases in frame from base 1. Relative to germline, V is 0 bases shorter and J is 4 bases shorter, with 12 bases between their ends.

This specimen was PBMCs from the stem cell graft donor, taken from the stem cell graft. The origin of this receptor is a human donor who donated a stem cell graft to a child with Wiskott-Aldrich syndrome. The receptor chain draws on TRBV20-1 and TRBJ2-5, and the D gene may be TRBD2, 6 bases matching. The CDR3 protein sequence reads: CSARDPLASETQYF. Here is the DNA: TGCAGTGCTAGAGATCCACTAGCATCAGAGACCCAGTACTTC.